One sample yielded the 11 T cell receptor beta chains listed below, sequenced in a study of a mutant IDH1 vaccine in newly diagnosed glioma (dated by TCRdb to the early 2020s). Preparation of the library involved the immunoSEQ multiplex PCR assay. In TCRdb, the immuneACCESS table is reduced to in-frame sequences with V and J assigned. These tables do not hold every clone; where another copy was compared, an unresolved V gene accounts for under half, and the others remain unexplained. For this sample the table gives approximately 50,000 clones, of which roughly 80% were detected only once. The top ten clones comprise approximately 3.2% of the sample. The label giving this sample's time point can be read as: week 47, end of study. A 20-mer mutant IDH1 peptide at 300 micrograms in Montanide made up each vaccine dose, which was injected subcutaneously together with topical imiquimod. The antigens of these receptors remain unknown.

Material: PBMCs, obtained from a glioma patient whose treatment included an IDH1 peptide vaccine. All receptors come from a woman aged 45 to 65 with glioma.

The chain links TRBV5-1 to TRBJ2-1, with a tentative D call TRBD2 (5 bases). The CDR3 spans 16 residues. Germline lookup yields CDR1 SGHRS and CDR2 YFSETQ. Trimming cost V 4 bases and J 1 base, with 15 bases left between them. This CDR3 reads CASSPEAPGSYNEQFF. The CDR3 DNA is TGCGCCAGCAGCCCGGAAGCTCCGGGGTCCTACAATGAGCAGTTCTTC.

This clone has a handful of counts. This chain connects TRBV25-1 to TRBJ1-1; TRBD1 matches at 10 bases. The V segment lost 4 bases and the J segment 9 bases; nucleotides outside the gene matches: 5. CDR1 and CDR2 from the germline V gene are MGHDK and SYGVNS. The CDR3 sequence is 13 residues long. CDR3 nucleotide sequence: TGTGCCAGCAGTGGGCCCGACAGGGGGCAAGCTTTCTTT. As protein: CASSGPDRGQAFF.

The gene calls are TRBV9 and TRBJ1-3; TRBD1 is a possible D gene (5 bases). CDR1 is SGDLS and CDR2 is YYNGEE in the germline V gene. CDR3 length equals 16 residues. Trimming left V 4 bases short and J 0 bases short, with 14 bases between. The CDR3 loop reads CASSPRDGSSGNTIYF. CDR3 DNA: TGTGCCAGCAGCCCTCGGGACGGTAGCTCTGGAAACACCATATATTTT.

The chain links TRBV5-8 to TRBJ2-5, with TRBD1 as a possible D gene (5 bases). The CDR3 length is 12 residues. Deletions cut 2 bases from V and 13 bases from J, with 15 bases between. Germline-derived CDR1 and CDR2 are SGHTS and YDEGEE. CDR3 sequence (DNA): TGTGCCAGCAGCTTACGTGAATACAGGTGGTACTTC. Residues: CASSLREYRWYF.

The gene calls are TRBV5-6 and TRBJ1-1; the D is unclear. Germline V gives CDR1 SGHDT, CDR2 YYEEEE. The CDR3 loop spans 15 amino acids. The germline V and J ends were trimmed by 5 bases and 2 bases, with 16 bases remaining between them. The CDR3 is CASSVAGRRNTEAFF. In nucleotides, the CDR3 is TGTGCCAGCAGTGTCGCCGGGCGGAGAAACACTGAAGCTTTCTTT. Full variable domain (rest looked up from reference TRBV5-6 and TRBJ1-1): DAGVTQSPTHLIKTRGQQVTLRCSPKSGHDTVSWYQQALGQGPQFIFQYYEEEERQRGNFPDRFSGHQFPNYSSELNVNALLLGDSALYLCASSVAGRRNTEAFFGQGTRLTVV.

This sequence joins TRBV29-1 and TRBJ2-3, with 10 bases identical to TRBD2. The trim removed 5 bases at V and 4 bases at J, leaving 3 bases unmatched. Germline assignment: CDR1 SQVTM and CDR2 ANQGSEA. The CDR3 spans 13 residues. CDR3 in amino acids: CSVPAGGADTQYF. The CDR3 DNA sequence: TGCAGCGTTCCAGCGGGGGGGGCAGATACGCAGTATTTT.

This clone appeared once. The V call is TRBV6-4, the J call TRBJ1-2, with 7 bases lining up with TRBD1. The V gene's germline CDR1 is MRHNA and CDR2 SNTAGT. The ends lost 10 bases at V and 7 bases at J; junction bases unmatched: 9. The CDR3 spans 12 residues. CDR3 bases: TGTGCCACCAGGACAGGAAACGGTGGCTACACCTTC. This encodes CATRTGNGGYTF.

Notes on this clone: One end of the junction is discordant with germline, which a read error may explain. V and J are TRBV5-1 and TRBJ1-1, with no clear D. The CDR3 length is 15 residues. CDR1 and CDR2 from the germline V gene are SGHRS and YFSETQ. CDR3 sequence: CASSVRDAWNAEAFF. CDR3 sequence (DNA): TGCGCCAGCAGCGTGAGAGATGCGTGGAACGCTGAAGCTTTCTTT.

J is TRBJ1-5 and V is TRBV6-1, with no clear D. The length of the CDR3 is 15 residues. Germline V gene data show CDR1 as MNHNS and CDR2 as SASEGT. The V end lost 0 bases, the J end lost 0 bases, and 6 bases lay between the germline ends. CDR3 nucleotide sequence: TGTGCCAGCAGTGAAGCAGGGCATAGCAATCAGCCCCAGCATTTT. This translates into CASSEAGHSNQPQHF.

The chain combines TRBV10-3 with TRBJ1-1; maybe TRBD1 (5 bases). Trimming took 5 bases from V and 4 from J, leaving 14 bases between them. Germline lookup yields CDR1 ENHRY and CDR2 SYGVKD. This CDR3 has 14 amino acids. CDR3 protein: CAISRQQPTTEAFF. CDR3 nucleotide sequence: TGTGCCATCAGTAGACAGCAGCCAACCACTGAAGCTTTCTTT.

The chain is built from TRBV29-1 and TRBJ2-7; TRBD1 agrees at 9 bases. The CDR3 has 14 residues. Germline values: CDR1 SQVTM, CDR2 ANQGSEA. With V trimmed by 3 bases and J by 5 bases, 8 bases remained unmatched. For the CDR3, the DNA is TGCAGCGTTGACTTTGGACAGGGGATCAACGAGCAGTACTTC. Its translation: CSVDFGQGINEQYF.